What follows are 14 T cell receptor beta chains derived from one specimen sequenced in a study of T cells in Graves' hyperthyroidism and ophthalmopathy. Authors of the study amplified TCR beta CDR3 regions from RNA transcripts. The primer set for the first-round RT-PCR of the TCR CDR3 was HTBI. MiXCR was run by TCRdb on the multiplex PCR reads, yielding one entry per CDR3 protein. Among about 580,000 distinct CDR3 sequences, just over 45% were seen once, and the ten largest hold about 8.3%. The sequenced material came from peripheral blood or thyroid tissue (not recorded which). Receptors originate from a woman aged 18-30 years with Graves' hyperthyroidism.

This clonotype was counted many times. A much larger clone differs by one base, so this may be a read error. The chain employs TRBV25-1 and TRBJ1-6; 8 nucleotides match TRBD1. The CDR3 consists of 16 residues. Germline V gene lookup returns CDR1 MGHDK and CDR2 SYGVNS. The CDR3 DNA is TGTGCCAGCAGTGACCCCGGACAGGGAAGGAGGTCACCCTTCCACTTT. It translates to CASSDPGQGRRSPFHF.

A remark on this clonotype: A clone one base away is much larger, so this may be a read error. CDR3 DNA: TGTGCCAGCAGCCCGGGGACAGGGGGCGGACAAGAGGCCCAGTACTTC. Translated, it gives CASSPGTGGGQEAQYF. The genes are TRBV7-2 and TRBJ2-5, with 12 positions matching TRBD1. Germline V lookup: CDR1 SGHTA, CDR2 FQGNSA. This CDR3 has 16 amino acids.

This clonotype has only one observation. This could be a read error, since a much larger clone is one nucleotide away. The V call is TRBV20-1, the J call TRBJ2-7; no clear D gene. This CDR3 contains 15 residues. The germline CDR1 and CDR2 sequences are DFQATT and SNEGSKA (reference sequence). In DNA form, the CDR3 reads TGCAGTGGTAGAGATCAGGTGAGGAGCTCCTACGAGCAGTACTTC. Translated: CSGRDQVRSSYEQYF.

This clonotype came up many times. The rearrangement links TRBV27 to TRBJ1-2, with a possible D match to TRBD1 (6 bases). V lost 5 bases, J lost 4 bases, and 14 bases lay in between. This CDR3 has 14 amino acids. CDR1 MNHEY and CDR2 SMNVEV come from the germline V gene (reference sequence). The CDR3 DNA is TGTGCCAGCAGTGCAAATCAGGGGCGCTATGGCTACACCTTC. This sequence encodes CASSANQGRYGYTF.

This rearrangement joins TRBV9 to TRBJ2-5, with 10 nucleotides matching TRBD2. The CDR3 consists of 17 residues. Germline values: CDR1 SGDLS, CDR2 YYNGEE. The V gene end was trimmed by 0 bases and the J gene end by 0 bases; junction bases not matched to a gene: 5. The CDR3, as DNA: TGTGCCAGCAGCGTAGGAGCGGGAGGGACCCACCAAGAGACCCAGTACTTC. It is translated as CASSVGAGGTHQETQYF.

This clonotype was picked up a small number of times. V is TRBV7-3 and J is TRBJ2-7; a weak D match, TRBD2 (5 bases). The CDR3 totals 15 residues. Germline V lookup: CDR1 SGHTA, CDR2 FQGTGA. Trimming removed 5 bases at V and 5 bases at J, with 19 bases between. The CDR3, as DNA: TGTGCCAGCAGCACCCAGGACGAAGCGGTCGACGAGCAGTACTTC. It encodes CASSTQDEAVDEQYF.

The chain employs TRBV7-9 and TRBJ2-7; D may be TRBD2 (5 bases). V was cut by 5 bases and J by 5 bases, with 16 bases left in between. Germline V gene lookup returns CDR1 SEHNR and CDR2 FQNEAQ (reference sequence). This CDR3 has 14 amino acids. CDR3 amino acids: CASSQPEGGHEQYF. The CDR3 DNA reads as TGTGCCAGCAGCCAACCCGAGGGTGGGCACGAGCAGTACTTC.

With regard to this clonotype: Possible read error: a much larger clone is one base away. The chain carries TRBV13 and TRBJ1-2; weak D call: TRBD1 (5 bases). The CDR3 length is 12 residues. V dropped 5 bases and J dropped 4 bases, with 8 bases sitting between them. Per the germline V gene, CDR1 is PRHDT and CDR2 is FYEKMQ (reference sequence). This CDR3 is CASSQQAYGYTF. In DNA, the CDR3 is TGTGCCAGCAGCCAACAGGCCTATGGCTACACCTTC.

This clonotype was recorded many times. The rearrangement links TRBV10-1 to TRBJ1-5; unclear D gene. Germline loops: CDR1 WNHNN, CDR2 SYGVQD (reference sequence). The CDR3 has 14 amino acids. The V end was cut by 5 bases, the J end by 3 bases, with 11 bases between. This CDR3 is CASSSGIPNQPQHF. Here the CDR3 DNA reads TGCGCCAGCAGTAGCGGGATTCCCAATCAGCCCCAGCATTTT.

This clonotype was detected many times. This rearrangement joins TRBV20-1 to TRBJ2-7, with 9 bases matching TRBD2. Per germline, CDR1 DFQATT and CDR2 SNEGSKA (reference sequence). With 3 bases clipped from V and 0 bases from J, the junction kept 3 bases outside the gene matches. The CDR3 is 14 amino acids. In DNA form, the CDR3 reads TGCAGTGCTAGTAGCGGGAGTTTCTCCTACGAGCAGTACTTC. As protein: CSASSGSFSYEQYF.

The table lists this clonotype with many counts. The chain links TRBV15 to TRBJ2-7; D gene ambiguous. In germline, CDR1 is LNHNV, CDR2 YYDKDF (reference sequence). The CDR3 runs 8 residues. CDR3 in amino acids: CATSREEV. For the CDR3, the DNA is TGTGCCACCAGCAGAGAGGAGGTC.

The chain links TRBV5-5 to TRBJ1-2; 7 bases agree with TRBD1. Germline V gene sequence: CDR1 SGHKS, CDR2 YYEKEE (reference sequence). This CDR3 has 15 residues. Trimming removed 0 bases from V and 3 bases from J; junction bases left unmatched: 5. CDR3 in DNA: TGTGCCAGCAGCTTGGGGGACAGCATACACTATGGCTACACCTTC. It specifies CASSLGDSIHYGYTF.

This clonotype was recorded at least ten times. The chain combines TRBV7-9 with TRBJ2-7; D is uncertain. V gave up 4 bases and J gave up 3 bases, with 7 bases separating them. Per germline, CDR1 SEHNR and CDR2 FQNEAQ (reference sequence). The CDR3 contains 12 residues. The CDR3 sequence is CASSSQGYEQYF. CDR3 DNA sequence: TGTGCCAGCAGCTCGCAAGGCTACGAGCAGTACTTC. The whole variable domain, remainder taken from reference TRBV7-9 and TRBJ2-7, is DTGVSQNPRHKITKRGQNVTFRCDPISEHNRLYWYRQTLGQGPEFLTYFQNEAQLEKSRLLSDRFSAERPKGSFSTLEIQRTEQGDSAMYLCASSSQGYEQYFGPGTRLTVT.

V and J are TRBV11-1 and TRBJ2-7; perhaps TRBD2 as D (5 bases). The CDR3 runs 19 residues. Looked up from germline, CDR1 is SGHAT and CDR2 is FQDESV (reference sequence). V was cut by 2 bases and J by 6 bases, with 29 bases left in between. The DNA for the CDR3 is TGTGCCAGCAGCTTACAGAGGCCGGGTTGGACTGGCGGAGCTTCCGAGCAGTACTTC. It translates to CASSLQRPGWTGGASEQYF.